One T cell receptor beta chain is described in this entry. This clone was seen a single time. This clone's antigen is unknown. Base qualities were left out, and no much larger clone turns up one base away. V is cut back by 4 bases and J by 3 bases, with 6 bases in the junction unmatched. There are 16 amino acids in the CDR3, from cysteine to phenylalanine inclusive. Only CDR3 DNA remains: 48 bases, in frame from the first base. Looking up the germline V gene yields CDR1 MGHRA and CDR2 YSYEKL. CD8 naive samples were CD45RO-negative cells positively selected for CCR7, giving a CD45RA+CCR7+ population that excluded TemRA cells. Donors were healthy HIV-negative adults with no recently reported acute infections or vaccinations. Every donor was a Caucasian adult living in Nashville, Tennessee, USA. Blood was obtained by leukapheresis, after which PBMCs were separated by Ficoll-Histopaque density gradient centrifugation and cryopreserved in liquid nitrogen vapor phase. Analytical flow cytometry was used to check the purity and quantity of every magnetically sorted T cell population. Genomic DNA was isolated from each sorted fraction and quantified by UV absorbance on a Nanodrop 2000c.

The sample belongs to a study of shared clonotypes between healthy human individuals (dated by TCRdb to the early 2020s). Regarding the complete study: The cohort included three men and a couple of women between 18 and 49 years of age. For each donor, CD4 naive and CD4 memory were each given three plates, CD8 naive was given two plates, and CD8 memory was given one plate. To estimate repertoire size and how much clonotypes are shared between individuals, the study performed deep sequencing of blood TCR repertoires from a handful of healthy adults. Different laboratories and diverse techniques were used to prepare libraries and sequence TCR repertoires, to increase sequencing depth and limit assay-specific biases. Per donor, leukapheresis produced somewhere between about 0.9 and 10 billion PBMCs. The full study reports these points: Sampling was restricted to blood, and TCR repertoires in tissues likely differ from the TCR repertoires found in blood. Compared with non-shared clonotypes, the clonotypes found in all four sorted-subset donors had higher generation probabilities. Even with the large sequencing depth, rarefaction of the sorted-subset datasets indicated that sequencing was incomplete. Larger estimated clonotype richness was generally found for naive subsets than for memory subsets. About 4.5% of naive CD4, around 4% of naive CD8, 2.3% of memory CD4, and 0.35% to 0.5% of memory CD8 clonotypes were shared across several donors. The genetic and exposure-history diversity represented was limited by the small number of donors. Pairwise subsampling indicated that sequencing depth was expected to affect the degree of clonotype sharing among donors.

Using the deep immunoSEQ assay, TCR CDR3 regions were amplified from genomic DNA by multiplex PCR. Genomic DNA extracted from each cell subset was distributed evenly over all wells of several immunoSEQ 96-well plates, and each plate served as one replicate. For sorted subsets, around 200 ng genomic DNA, equal to some 30,000 T cell genomes, was loaded into each replicate PCR. The purified libraries were quantified using a Qubit 3.0 fluorometer, sized with a Bioanalyzer 2100, and then quantified again using the KAPA Library Quantification kit. Every immunoSEQ 96-well plate was sequenced on a dedicated single-read 150-cycle Illumina NextSeq 550 flow cell. As for the original processing: The immunoSEQ output contained only junctional sequences without quality scores, so filtering could not match that applied to full-length reads. To assign V/J genes and CDR3, sequences were annotated using PyIR, a Python wrapper for IgBLAST v1.9, with IMGT germline references. Reads were filtered out if the reads had weak V/J assignments (E-value above 1e-6), no CDR3, stop codons, out-of-frame junctions, or ambiguous translated residues. A V3J clonotype was defined by an identical inferred V gene, J gene, and CDR3 amino acid sequence. The percentage overlap between two repertoires was calculated by dividing the number of shared unique clonotypes by the size of the smaller repertoire. RTK rarefaction, the Chao1 estimator, and Recon v2.1 estimates of unobserved clonotypes were used to assess repertoire richness. Generation probabilities were computed with OLGA for all TCRbeta clonotypes obtained by the gDNA method from a few donors. TCRdb limited this immuneACCESS table to in-frame rearrangements with V and J called. A share of clones is missing; checked studies link under half to unresolved V genes, and the rest is unexplained. Clone size and V and J calls were adopted from that table, with D and trimming inferred from the DNA. In this sample the table shows 2 million to 2.5 million clones, roughly 94% of which occur a single time. Together, the top ten hold 0.85% to 1.3% of the sample.

Sequenced: naive CD8+ T cells sorted from blood. Read against the paper, the sample's cell subset or site label means: CD45RA+CCR7+. The rearrangement combines TRBV4-1 with TRBJ1-5; 10 bases in between match TRBD1. The clonotype comes from a man younger than 30 in good health. The nucleotide sequence is TGCGCCAGCAGCCCTCGACAGGGGGCGGTCAATCAGCCCCAGCATTTT. The translation is CASSPRQGAVNQPQHF.